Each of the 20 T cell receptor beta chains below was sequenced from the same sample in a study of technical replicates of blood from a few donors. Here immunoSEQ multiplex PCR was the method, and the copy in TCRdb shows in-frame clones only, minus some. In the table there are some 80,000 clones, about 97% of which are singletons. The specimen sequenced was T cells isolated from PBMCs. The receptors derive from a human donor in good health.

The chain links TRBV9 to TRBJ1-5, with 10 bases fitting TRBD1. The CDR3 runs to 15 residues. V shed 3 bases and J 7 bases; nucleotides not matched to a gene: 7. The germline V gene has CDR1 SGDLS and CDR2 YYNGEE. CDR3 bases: TGTGCCAGCAGCGCCGGGACAGGGGTAGGGCAGCCCCAGCATTTT. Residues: CASSAGTGVGQPQHF.

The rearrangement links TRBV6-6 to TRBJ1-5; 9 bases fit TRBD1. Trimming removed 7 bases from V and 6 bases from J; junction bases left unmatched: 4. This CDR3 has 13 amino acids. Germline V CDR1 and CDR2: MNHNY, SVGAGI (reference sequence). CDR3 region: CASTTGGTQPQHF. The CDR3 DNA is TGTGCCAGCACCACAGGGGGCACTCAGCCCCAGCATTTT.

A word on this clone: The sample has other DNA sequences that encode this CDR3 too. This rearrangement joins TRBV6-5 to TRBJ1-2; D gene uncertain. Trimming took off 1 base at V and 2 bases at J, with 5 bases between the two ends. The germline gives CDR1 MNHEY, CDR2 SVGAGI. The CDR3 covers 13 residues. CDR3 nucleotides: TGTGCCAGCAGTTACTACACCAACTATGGCTACACCTTC. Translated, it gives CASSYYTNYGYTF.

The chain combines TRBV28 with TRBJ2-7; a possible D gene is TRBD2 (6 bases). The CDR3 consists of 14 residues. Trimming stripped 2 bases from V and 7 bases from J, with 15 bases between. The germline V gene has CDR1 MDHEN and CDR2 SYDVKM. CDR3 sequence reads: CASSLGGTTGEQYF. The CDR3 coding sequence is TGTGCCAGCAGTTTAGGCGGGACCACGGGGGAGCAGTACTTC.

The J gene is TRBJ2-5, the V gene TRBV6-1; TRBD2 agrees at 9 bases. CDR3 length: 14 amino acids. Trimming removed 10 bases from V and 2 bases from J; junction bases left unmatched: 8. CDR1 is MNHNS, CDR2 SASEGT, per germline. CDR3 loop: CATSKAGGQETQYF. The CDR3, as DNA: TGTGCCACCTCGAAGGCGGGAGGGCAAGAGACCCAGTACTTC.

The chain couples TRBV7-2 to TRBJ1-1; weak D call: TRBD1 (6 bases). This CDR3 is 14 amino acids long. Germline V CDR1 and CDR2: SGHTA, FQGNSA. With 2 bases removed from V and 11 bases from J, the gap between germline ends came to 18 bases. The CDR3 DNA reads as TGTGCCAGCAGCTTAAGAACAGGGAATGGATGGGCTTTCTTT. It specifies CASSLRTGNGWAFF.

The CDR3 bases are TGTGCCAGCAGACATAAACTAGCGGGACTTTTCAACGAGCAGTACTTC. This codes for CASRHKLAGLFNEQYF. This chain joins TRBV7-2 and TRBJ2-7; 10 positions agree with TRBD2. The junction had 13 bases not matched to a gene; V was cut back by 6 bases and J by 5 bases. This CDR3 has 16 amino acids. Germline V gives CDR1 SGHTA, CDR2 FQGNSA.

The CDR3 region has the DNA TGTGCCAGCAGTTTAGATATCACCGGGAACATTCAGTACTTC. The encoded protein is CASSLDITGNIQYF. The rearrangement joins TRBV27 to TRBJ2-4; D gene unclear. Germline V gene lookup returns CDR1 MNHEY and CDR2 SMNVEV (reference sequence). The CDR3 sequence is 14 residues long. Trimming cost V 2 bases and J 7 bases, with 12 bases left between them.

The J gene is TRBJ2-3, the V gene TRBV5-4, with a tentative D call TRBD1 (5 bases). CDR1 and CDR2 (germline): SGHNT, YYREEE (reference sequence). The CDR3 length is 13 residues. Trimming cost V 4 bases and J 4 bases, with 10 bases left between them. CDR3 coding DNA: TGTGCCAGCAGCGCAGGGTTACCAGATACGCAGTATTTT. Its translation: CASSAGLPDTQYF.

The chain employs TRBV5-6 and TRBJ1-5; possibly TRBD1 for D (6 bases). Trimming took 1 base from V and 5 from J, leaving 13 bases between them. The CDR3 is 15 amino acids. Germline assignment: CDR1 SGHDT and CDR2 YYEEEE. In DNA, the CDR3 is TGTGCCAGCAGCTTGAGGCAGGGGCGTTATCAGCCCCAGCATTTT. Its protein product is CASSLRQGRYQPQHF.

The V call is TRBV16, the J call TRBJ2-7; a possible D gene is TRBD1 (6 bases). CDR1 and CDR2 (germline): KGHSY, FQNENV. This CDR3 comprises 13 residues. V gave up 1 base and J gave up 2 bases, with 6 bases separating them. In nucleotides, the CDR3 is TGTGCCAGCAGCCAATGGGACACCTACGAGCAGTACTTC. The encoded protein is CASSQWDTYEQYF.

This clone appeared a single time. CDR3: CASSAGSGIPSEKLFF. The CDR3 region has the DNA TGTGCCAGCAGCGCTGGTTCGGGGATTCCCTCCGAAAAACTGTTTTTT. The rearrangement joins TRBV9 to TRBJ1-4; no clear D gene. This CDR3 comprises 16 residues. Germline V CDR1 and CDR2: SGDLS, YYNGEE. V lost 3 bases and J lost 8, with 20 bases in between. The full variable domain, rest sourced from reference TRBV9 and TRBJ1-4, is DSGVTQTPKHLITATGQRVTLRCSPRSGDLSVYWYQQSLDQGLQFLIQYYNGEERAKGNILERFSAQQFPDLHSELNLSSLELGDSALYFCASSAGSGIPSEKLFFGSGTQLSVL.

This CDR3 reads CASSQDPGTVDTQYF. For the CDR3, the DNA is TGTGCCAGCAGCCAAGATCCGGGGACAGTAGATACGCAGTATTTT. This chain uses TRBV4-2 with TRBJ2-3; TRBD1 matches at 7 bases. The CDR3 runs 15 residues. Germline values: CDR1 LGHNA, CDR2 YNFKEQ. The junction had 5 bases not matched to a gene; V was cut back by 0 bases and J by 5 bases.

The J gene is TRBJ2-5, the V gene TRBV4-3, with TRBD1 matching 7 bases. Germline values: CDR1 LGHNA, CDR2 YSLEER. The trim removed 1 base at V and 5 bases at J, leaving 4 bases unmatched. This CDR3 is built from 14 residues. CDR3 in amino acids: CASSQVRGRETQYF. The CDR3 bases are TGCGCCAGCAGCCAAGTGAGGGGGCGGGAGACCCAGTACTTC.

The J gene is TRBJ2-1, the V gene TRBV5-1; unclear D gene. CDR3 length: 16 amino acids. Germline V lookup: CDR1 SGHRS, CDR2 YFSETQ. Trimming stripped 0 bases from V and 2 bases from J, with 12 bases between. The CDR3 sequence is CASSLVNTPPYNEQFF. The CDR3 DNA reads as TGCGCCAGCAGCTTGGTTAACACACCCCCCTACAATGAGCAGTTCTTC.

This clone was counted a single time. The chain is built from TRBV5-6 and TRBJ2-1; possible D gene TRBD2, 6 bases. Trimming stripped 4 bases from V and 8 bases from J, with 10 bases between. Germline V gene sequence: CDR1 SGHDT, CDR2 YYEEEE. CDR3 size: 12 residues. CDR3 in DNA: TGTGCCAGCAGCGACGGGACTTATGAGCAGTTCTTC. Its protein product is CASSDGTYEQFF.

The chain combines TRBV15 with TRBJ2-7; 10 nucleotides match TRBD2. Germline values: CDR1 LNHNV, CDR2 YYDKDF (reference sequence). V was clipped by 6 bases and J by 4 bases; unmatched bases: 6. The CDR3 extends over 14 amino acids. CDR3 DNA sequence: TGTGCCACCAGTCAAGGTAGCGGGGGGTACGAGCAGTACTTC. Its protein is CATSQGSGGYEQYF.

CDR3 protein: CAINPTSGRTDTQYF. The CDR3 region has the DNA TGTGCCATCAACCCAACTAGCGGACGCACAGATACGCAGTATTTT. The rearrangement links TRBV10-3 to TRBJ2-3; TRBD2 matches at 8 bases. The CDR3 is 15 amino acids. Looked up from germline, CDR1 is ENHRY and CDR2 is SYGVKD. Trimming took 7 bases from V and 1 from J; bases not matched to a gene: 7.

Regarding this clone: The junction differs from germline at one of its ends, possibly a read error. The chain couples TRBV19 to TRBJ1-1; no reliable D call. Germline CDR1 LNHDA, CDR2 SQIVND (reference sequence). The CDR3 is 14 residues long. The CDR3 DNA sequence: TGTGCCAGTAGTATACAGGATTCCAACAGTGAAGCTTTCTTT. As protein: CASSIQDSNSEAFF.

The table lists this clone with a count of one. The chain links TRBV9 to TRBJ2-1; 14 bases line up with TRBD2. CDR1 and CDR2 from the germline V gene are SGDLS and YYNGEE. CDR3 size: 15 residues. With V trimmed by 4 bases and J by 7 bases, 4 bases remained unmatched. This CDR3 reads CASSQGTSGRNEQFF. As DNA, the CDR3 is TGTGCCAGCAGCCAGGGGACTAGCGGGAGAAATGAGCAGTTCTTC. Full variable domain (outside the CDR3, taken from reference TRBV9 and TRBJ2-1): DSGVTQTPKHLITATGQRVTLRCSPRSGDLSVYWYQQSLDQGLQFLIQYYNGEERAKGNILERFSAQQFPDLHSELNLSSLELGDSALYFCASSQGTSGRNEQFFGPGTRLTVL.